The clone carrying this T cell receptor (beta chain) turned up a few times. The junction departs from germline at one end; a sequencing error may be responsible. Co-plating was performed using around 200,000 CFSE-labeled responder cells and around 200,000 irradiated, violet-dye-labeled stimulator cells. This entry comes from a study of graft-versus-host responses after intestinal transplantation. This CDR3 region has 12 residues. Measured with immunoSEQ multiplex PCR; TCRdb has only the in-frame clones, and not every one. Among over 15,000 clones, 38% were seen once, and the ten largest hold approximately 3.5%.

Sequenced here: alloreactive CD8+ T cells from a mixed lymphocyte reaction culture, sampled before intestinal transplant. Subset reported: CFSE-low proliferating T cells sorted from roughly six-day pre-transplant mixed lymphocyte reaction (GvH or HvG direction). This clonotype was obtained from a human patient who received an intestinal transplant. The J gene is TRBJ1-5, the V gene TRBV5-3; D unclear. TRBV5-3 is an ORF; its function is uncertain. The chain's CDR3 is CASSLWGGPQHF. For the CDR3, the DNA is TGTGCCAGCAGCTTGTGGGGAGGGCCCCAGCATTTT.